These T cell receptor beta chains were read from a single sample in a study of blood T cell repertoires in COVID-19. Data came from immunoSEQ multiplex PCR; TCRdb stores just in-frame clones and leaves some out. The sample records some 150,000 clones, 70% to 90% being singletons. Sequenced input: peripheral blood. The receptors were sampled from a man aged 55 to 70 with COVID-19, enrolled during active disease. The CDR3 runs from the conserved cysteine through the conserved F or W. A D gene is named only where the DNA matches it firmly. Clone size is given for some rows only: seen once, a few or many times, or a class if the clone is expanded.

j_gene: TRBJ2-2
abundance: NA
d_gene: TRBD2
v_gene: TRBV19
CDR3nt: TGTGCCAGTAGCGGGGGACTAGGGAACACCGGGGAGCTGTTTTTT
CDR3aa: CASSGGLGNTGELFF

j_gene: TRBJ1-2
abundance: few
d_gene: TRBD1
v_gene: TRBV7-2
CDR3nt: TGTGCCAGCAGATTAGGGACAGCCTATGGCTACACCTTC
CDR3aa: CASRLGTAYGYTF

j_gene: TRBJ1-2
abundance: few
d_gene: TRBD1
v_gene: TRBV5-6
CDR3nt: TGTGCCAGCAGCTTGGGGGTGACAGGGGAGTTGGATGGCTACACCTTC
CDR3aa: CASSLGVTGELDGYTF

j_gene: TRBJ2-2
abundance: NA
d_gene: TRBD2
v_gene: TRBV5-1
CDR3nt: TGCGCCAGCAGCGGGGGACTAGCGGGGGGCCCGCGGACCGGGGAGCTGTTTTTT
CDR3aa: CASSGGLAGGPRTGELFF

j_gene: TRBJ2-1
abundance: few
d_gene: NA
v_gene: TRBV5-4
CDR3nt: TGTGCCAGCAGCCAACACTACAGGTCCTACAATGAGCAGTTCTTC
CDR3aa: CASSQHYRSYNEQFF

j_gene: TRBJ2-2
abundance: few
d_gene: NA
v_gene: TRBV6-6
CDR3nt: TGTGCCAGCAGTTACCCTCCACAGAACACCGGGGAGCTGTTTTTT
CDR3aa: CASSYPPQNTGELFF

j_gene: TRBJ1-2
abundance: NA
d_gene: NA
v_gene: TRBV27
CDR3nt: TGTGCCAGCAGTTTCCGACAGGTCCCTAACTATGGCTACACCTTC
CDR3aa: CASSFRQVPNYGYTF

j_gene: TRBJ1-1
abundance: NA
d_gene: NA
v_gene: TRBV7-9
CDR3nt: TGTGCCAGCAGCTCCCTCGGGGGGTTCACTGAAGCTTTCTTT
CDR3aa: CASSSLGGFTEAFF

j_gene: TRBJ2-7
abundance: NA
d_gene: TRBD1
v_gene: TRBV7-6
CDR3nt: TGTGCCAGCAGCCCTGGCCCAGGGGGCGGCTACGAGCAGTACTTC
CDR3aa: CASSPGPGGGYEQYF

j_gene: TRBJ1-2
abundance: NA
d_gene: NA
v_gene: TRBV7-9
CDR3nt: TGTGCCAGCAGCTTACAAGGGAGCCGAGGCTACACCTTC
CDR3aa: CASSLQGSRGYTF

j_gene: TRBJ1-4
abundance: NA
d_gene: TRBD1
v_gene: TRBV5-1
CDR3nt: TGCGCCAGCAGCCCAGGACAGGGAACAAATGAAAAACTGTTTTTT
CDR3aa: CASSPGQGTNEKLFF

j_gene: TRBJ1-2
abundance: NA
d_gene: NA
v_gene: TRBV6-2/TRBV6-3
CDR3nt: TGTGCCAGCAGTTACGCGGGACGGAACCTTAACTATGGCTACACCTTC
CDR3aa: CASSYAGRNLNYGYTF

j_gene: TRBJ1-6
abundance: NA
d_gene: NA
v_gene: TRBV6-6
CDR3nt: TGTGCCAGCAGTTCGACAGAGTTTAATTCACCCCTCCACTTT
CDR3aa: CASSSTEFNSPLHF

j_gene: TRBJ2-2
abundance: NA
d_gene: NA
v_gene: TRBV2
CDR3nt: TGTGCCAGCAGGCGGGACTCCAACACCGGGGAGCTGTTTTTT
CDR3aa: CASRRDSNTGELFF

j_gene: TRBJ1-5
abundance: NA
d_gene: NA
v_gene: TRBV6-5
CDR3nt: TGTGCCAGCAGTAAGCATCGGCCCCAGCATTTT
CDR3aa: CASSKHRPQHF

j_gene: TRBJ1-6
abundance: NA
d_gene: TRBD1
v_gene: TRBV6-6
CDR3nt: TGTGCCAGCAGTCGCGACTTCGGGACAGCGAATAATTCACCCCTCCACTTT
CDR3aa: CASSRDFGTANNSPLHF